This T cell receptor beta chain was retrieved from a study of CD8+CD57+ T cells in acquired aplastic anemia. Patients chosen for sequencing had shown CD8+CD57+ cell expansion by flow cytometry. This clonotype was picked up a small number of times. It was genomic DNA that served as the template for profiling TCR beta VDJ and CDR3. Each CDR3 protein is one row after TCRdb ran MiXCR on the reads. The table has 200,000 or so distinct CDR3 sequences, around 47% seen once. Germline lookup yields CDR1 LGHNA and CDR2 YSLEER. The length of the CDR3 is 17 residues. V lost 0 bases and J 0 bases, leaving 12 bases between the germline ends.

This TCR derives from a human donor with aplastic anemia. Specimen: sorted CD4+, CD8+, or CD8+CD57+ T cells (not recorded which) from PBMCs. The chain joins TRBV4-3 to TRBJ1-3; the D is unclear. The CDR3 nucleotides read TGCGCCAGCAGCCAAGATCCGAAGGGATTCTCTGGAAACACCATATATTTT. It encodes CASSQDPKGFSGNTIYF.